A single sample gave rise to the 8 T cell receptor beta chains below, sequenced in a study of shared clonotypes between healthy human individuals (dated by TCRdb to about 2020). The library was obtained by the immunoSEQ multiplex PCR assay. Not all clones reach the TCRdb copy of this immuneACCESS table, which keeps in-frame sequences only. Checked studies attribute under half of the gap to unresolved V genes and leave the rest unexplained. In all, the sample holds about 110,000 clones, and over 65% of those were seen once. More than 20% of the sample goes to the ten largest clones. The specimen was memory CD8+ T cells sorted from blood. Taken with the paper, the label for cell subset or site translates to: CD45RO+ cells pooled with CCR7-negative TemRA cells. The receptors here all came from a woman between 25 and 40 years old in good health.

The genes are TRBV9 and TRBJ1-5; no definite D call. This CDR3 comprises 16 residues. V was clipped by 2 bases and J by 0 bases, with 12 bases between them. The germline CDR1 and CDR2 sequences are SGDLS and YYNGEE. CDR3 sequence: CASSVTKQPSNQPQHF. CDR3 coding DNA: TGTGCCAGCAGCGTGACAAAACAGCCTAGCAATCAGCCCCAGCATTTT.

CDR3 nucleotides: TGTGCCAGTAGGGGACTAGCGGTAGCAGATACGCAGTATTTT. Its protein product is CASRGLAVADTQYF. The chain has TRBV28 and TRBJ2-3, with 11 bases lining up with TRBD2. CDR1 is MDHEN and CDR2 is SYDVKM in the germline V gene. V dropped 9 bases and J dropped 4; count of bases not matched to a gene: 6. The CDR3 covers 14 residues.

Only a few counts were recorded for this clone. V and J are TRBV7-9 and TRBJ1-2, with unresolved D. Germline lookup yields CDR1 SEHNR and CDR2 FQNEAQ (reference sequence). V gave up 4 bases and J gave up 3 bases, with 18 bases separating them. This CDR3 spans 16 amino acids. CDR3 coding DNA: TGTGCCAGCAGCTCCTTTTCAGGAGGGCCCGACTATGGCTACACCTTC. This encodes CASSSFSGGPDYGYTF.

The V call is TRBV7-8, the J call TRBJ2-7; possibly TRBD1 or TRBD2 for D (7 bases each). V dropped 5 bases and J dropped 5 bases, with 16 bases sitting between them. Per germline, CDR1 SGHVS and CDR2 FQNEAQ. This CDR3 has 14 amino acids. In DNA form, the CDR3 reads TGTGCCAGCAGCCCTAGGGAGGGGGCGAACGAGCAGTACTTC. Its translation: CASSPREGANEQYF.

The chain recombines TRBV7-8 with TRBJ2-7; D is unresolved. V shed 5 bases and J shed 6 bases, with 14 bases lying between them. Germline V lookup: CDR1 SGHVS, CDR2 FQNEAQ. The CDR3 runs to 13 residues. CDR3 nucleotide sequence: TGTGCCAGCAGCCCCTTGGTGATGGGCGAGCAGTACTTC. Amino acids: CASSPLVMGEQYF.

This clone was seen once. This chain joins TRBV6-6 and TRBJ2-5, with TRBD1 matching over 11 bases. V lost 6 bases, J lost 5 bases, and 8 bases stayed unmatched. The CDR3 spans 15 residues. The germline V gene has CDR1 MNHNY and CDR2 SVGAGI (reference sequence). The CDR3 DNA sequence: TGTGCCAGCAGACGGACAGGGGGCTGGAGGGAGACCCAGTACTTC. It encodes CASRRTGGWRETQYF.

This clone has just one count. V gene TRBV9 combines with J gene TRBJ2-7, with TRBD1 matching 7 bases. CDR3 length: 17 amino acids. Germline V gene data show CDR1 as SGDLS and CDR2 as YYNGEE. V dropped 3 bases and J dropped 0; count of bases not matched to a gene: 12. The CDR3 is CASSAALQGSSSYEQYF. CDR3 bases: TGTGCCAGCAGCGCAGCCCTACAGGGGTCGAGCTCCTACGAGCAGTACTTC.

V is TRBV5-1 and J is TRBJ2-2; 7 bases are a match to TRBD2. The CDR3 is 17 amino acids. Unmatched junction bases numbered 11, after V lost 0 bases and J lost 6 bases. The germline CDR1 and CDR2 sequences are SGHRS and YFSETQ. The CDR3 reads CASSLAGAGEWAGELFF. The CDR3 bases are TGCGCCAGCAGCTTGGCCGGGGCGGGAGAATGGGCCGGGGAGCTGTTTTTT.